This T cell receptor (beta chain) emerged from a study of T-cell reconstitution after alpha-beta-depleted transplantation in children. Library preparation (for TCRbeta) was performed with unique molecular identifiers. From the PCR reads, TCRdb called clonotypes with MiXCR, one entry per CDR3 protein. Among about 210,000 distinct CDR3 sequences listed, more than 15% were seen once. With 0 bases removed from V and 0 bases from J, the gap between germline ends came to 27 bases. From germline, CDR1 is SGDLS and CDR2 YYNGEE. The CDR3 is 21 residues long. Sequenced here: PBMCs, mostly from graft donor cells, sampled 360 days after TCRalphabeta/CD19-depleted stem cell transplant. The TCR comes from a male patient between 2 and 9 years old who had a stem cell transplant for acute lymphoblastic leukemia, so the T cells may come from the graft donor. The chain couples TRBV9 to TRBJ1-1; maybe TRBD1 (6 bases). CDR3: CASSVAPYRWGRSSMNTEAFF. CDR3 sequence (DNA): TGTGCCAGCAGCGTAGCCCCCTACAGGTGGGGGCGGAGTAGCATGAACACTGAAGCTTTCTTT.